These 23 T cell receptor beta chains were all obtained from the same sample, sequenced in a study of OX40 agonist ivuxolimab in advanced cancers. The library was produced with the immunoSEQ multiplex PCR assay. What TCRdb holds here is the immuneACCESS table cut down to in-frame rearrangements. Part of the clones is not present; checked against another copy, under half of the missing clones reflect an unresolved V gene, and the others are unexplained. The sample includes about 36,000 clones, with 88% observed a single time. The ten largest clones add up to 10% to 15% of the sample. The source material was CD4+ or CD8+ T cells sorted from blood, sampled in a trial of the OX40 agonist ivuxolimab. The source of these receptors is an adult with an advanced solid tumor such as melanoma, head and neck, liver or kidney cancer.

The CDR3 sequence is CASSLGLPQVIPYEQYF. DNA for the CDR3: TGTGCCAGCAGCTTAGGCCTACCACAGGTGATACCCTACGAGCAGTACTTC. The chain couples TRBV13 to TRBJ2-7; maybe TRBD1 (5 bases). Germline assignment: CDR1 PRHDT and CDR2 FYEKMQ (reference sequence). Between the trimmed V and J ends, which lost 0 bases and 2 bases, there was a span of 17 bases. The CDR3 extends over 17 amino acids.

The rearrangement uses TRBV5-1 and TRBJ2-3; TRBD2 matches at 11 bases. V shed 1 base and J 0 bases; nucleotides not matched to a gene: 7. The CDR3 is 18 residues long. Germline-derived CDR1 and CDR2 are SGHRS and YFSETQ. Here the CDR3 DNA reads TGCGCCAGCAGCTTGAGACTAGCGGGAACAGCTAGCACAGATACGCAGTATTTT. Translated: CASSLRLAGTASTDTQYF.

The chain is built from TRBV6-5 and TRBJ2-7; possible D gene TRBD1, 6 bases. V lost 8 bases and J lost 5, with 16 bases in between. The CDR3 length is 13 residues. CDR1 is MNHEY and CDR2 is SVGAGI in the germline V gene. This CDR3 reads CASGAGVGNEQYF. In DNA, the CDR3 is TGTGCCAGCGGAGCAGGGGTAGGCAACGAGCAGTACTTC.

This chain links TRBV18 with TRBJ2-1; D not resolved. V lost 4 bases to trimming and J lost 7 bases, with 8 bases between them. The CDR3 is 12 residues long. Germline V gene data show CDR1 as KGHSH and CDR2 as LQKENI. The CDR3 DNA is TGTGCCAGCTCACAAGGGTCAAATGAGCAGTTCTTC. This codes for CASSQGSNEQFF. The full variable domain, rest sourced from reference TRBV18 and TRBJ2-1, is NAGVMQNPRHLVRRRGQEARLRCSPMKGHSHVYWYRQLPEEGLKFMVYLQKENIIDESGMPKERFSAEFPKEGPSILRIQQVVRGDSAAYFCASSQGSNEQFFGPGTRLTVL.

The chain combines TRBV13 with TRBJ2-2; weak D call: TRBD1 (5 bases). Trimming took off 0 bases at V and 2 bases at J, with 13 bases between the two ends. The germline V gene has CDR1 PRHDT and CDR2 FYEKMQ (reference sequence). CDR3 size: 17 residues. The chain's CDR3 is CASSLGLRGANTGELFF. The CDR3 nucleotides are TGTGCCAGCAGCTTAGGCTTAAGGGGCGCAAACACCGGGGAGCTGTTTTTT.

The CDR3 nucleotides read TGCAGCGCCGTTACCGGGACAGGTTACAATGAGCAGTTCTTC. Residues: CSAVTGTGYNEQFF. The J gene is TRBJ2-1, the V gene TRBV29-1; 8 nucleotides line up with TRBD1. Germline loops: CDR1 SQVTM, CDR2 ANQGSEA. Losses at the gene ends were 7 bases for V and 4 bases for J; bases not matched to a gene: 9. There are 14 residues in the CDR3.

The chain is built from TRBV9 and TRBJ2-3; D is undetermined. V lost 3 bases, J lost 0 bases, and 11 bases lay in between. The CDR3 runs to 15 residues. Germline loops: CDR1 SGDLS, CDR2 YYNGEE. The CDR3, as DNA: TGTGCCAGCAGCGCCGCTGGGGTAAGCACAGATACGCAGTATTTT. Its protein is CASSAAGVSTDTQYF.

This chain connects TRBV4-1 to TRBJ2-7, with TRBD1 matching over 9 bases. The CDR3 runs 16 residues. J gave up 2 bases and V 0 bases, and 5 bases lay outside the gene matches. Germline V gene data show CDR1 as MGHRA and CDR2 as YSYEKL. DNA for the CDR3: TGCGCCAGCAGCCAAGATCCAGGACAGGGGACCTACGAGCAGTACTTC. It encodes CASSQDPGQGTYEQYF.

The chain combines TRBV7-9 with TRBJ2-7; D is unclear. The germline gives CDR1 SEHNR, CDR2 FQNEAQ (reference sequence). Between the trimmed V and J ends, which lost 5 bases and 6 bases, there was a span of 17 bases. The CDR3 has 14 residues. This CDR3 is CASSPNSPMGEQYF. The CDR3 DNA is TGTGCCAGCAGCCCAAACAGCCCGATGGGCGAGCAGTACTTC.

J is TRBJ1-2 and V is TRBV7-9, with 8 nucleotides matching TRBD1. The CDR3 is 16 amino acids. Germline CDR1 is SEHNR and CDR2 is FQNEAQ (reference sequence). Germline trimming cut 4 bases from V and 8 bases from J; bases unmatched to any gene: 15. DNA for the CDR3: TGTGCCAGCAGCTCCTTACCGGGACAGGATATTGGCGGCTACACCTTC. It yields the protein CASSSLPGQDIGGYTF.

The chain joins TRBV5-8 to TRBJ1-5; D uncertain. Looked up from germline, CDR1 is SGHTS and CDR2 is YDEGEE. CDR3 length equals 14 residues. V lost 4 bases and J 4 bases, leaving 12 bases between the germline ends. Here the CDR3 reads CASSKRHKNQPQHF. CDR3 DNA sequence: TGTGCCAGCAGCAAAAGACACAAAAATCAGCCCCAGCATTTT.

The J gene is TRBJ1-4, the V gene TRBV7-9; TRBD1 aligns across 8 bases. V lost 1 base and J lost 8; bases outside the gene matches: 9. This CDR3 contains 16 residues. Germline V gives CDR1 SEHNR, CDR2 FQNEAQ (reference sequence). The CDR3 here is CASSLGKGQEEEKLFF. The DNA of the CDR3 is TGTGCCAGCAGCTTAGGGAAGGGACAGGAGGAAGAAAAACTGTTTTTT.

The rearrangement links TRBV6-5 to TRBJ2-5; D is perhaps TRBD1 (6 bases). This CDR3 has 14 residues. Germline-derived CDR1 and CDR2 are MNHEY and SVGAGI. The ends were cut back, 5 bases at V and 1 base at J, with 11 bases in the middle. This chain's CDR3 is CASSKGQLQETQYF. The CDR3 nucleotides read TGTGCCAGCAGTAAGGGACAACTCCAAGAGACCCAGTACTTC.

The rearrangement uses TRBV5-5 and TRBJ1-5; D is unclear. This CDR3 is 14 amino acids long. Germline V CDR1 and CDR2: SGHKS, YYEKEE (reference sequence). The V end lost 4 bases, the J end lost 0 bases, and 8 bases lay between the germline ends. CDR3 sequence (DNA): TGTGCCAGCAGCCTTCTGGATAGCAATCAGCCCCAGCATTTT. Residues: CASSLLDSNQPQHF.

This clone is a singleton in its sample. This chain joins TRBV27 and TRBJ2-7; D may be TRBD2 (6 bases). Germline CDR1 reads MNHEY; CDR2 reads SMNVEV (reference sequence). V was clipped by 3 bases and J by 4 bases, with 13 bases between them. The CDR3 covers 14 residues. In DNA, the CDR3 is TGTGCCAGCAGTTTGAGGGCGGGAATTTACGAGCAGTACTTC. Its translation: CASSLRAGIYEQYF.

The V gene is TRBV7-9, the J gene TRBJ2-5; 7 bases agree with TRBD2. J gave up 3 bases and V 0 bases, and 7 bases lay outside the gene matches. The CDR3 is 16 amino acids. Germline CDR1 and CDR2: SEHNR and FQNEAQ (reference sequence). CDR3 region: CASSLAGAGREETQYF. DNA for the CDR3: TGTGCCAGCAGCTTAGCAGGGGCAGGGAGGGAAGAGACCCAGTACTTC.

This clone was counted once. The V gene is TRBV7-9, the J gene TRBJ1-2, with 8 bases aligning to TRBD1. V was pared by 5 bases and J by 2 bases, with 7 bases of the junction left unmatched. Germline CDR1 and CDR2: SEHNR and FQNEAQ (reference sequence). The CDR3 covers 15 residues. CDR3 DNA sequence: TGTGCCAGCAGCCTACGGGACAGGAGAAACTATGGCTACACCTTC. Amino acids: CASSLRDRRNYGYTF.

The CDR3 is CASSISTAGYEQYF. The CDR3 DNA reads as TGTGCCAGTAGTATTTCTACGGCGGGGTACGAGCAGTACTTC. This sequence joins TRBV19 and TRBJ2-7; possible D gene TRBD2, 6 bases. In germline, CDR1 is LNHDA, CDR2 SQIVND (reference sequence). V gave up 3 bases and J gave up 4 bases, with 13 bases separating them. There are 14 residues in the CDR3.

V usage is TRBV7-9 and J usage is TRBJ2-7; no definite D call. Germline V gene data show CDR1 as SEHNR and CDR2 as FQNEAQ (reference sequence). The ends were cut back, 5 bases at V and 4 bases at J, with 15 bases in the middle. The CDR3 spans 14 residues. The CDR3 DNA is TGTGCCAGCAGCCGGGTGGGAAGTGGGTACGAGCAGTACTTC. Amino acid sequence: CASSRVGSGYEQYF. Using reference TRBV7-9 and TRBJ2-7 for the parts outside the CDR3, the full variable domain is DTGVSQNPRHKITKRGQNVTFRCDPISEHNRLYWYRQTLGQGPEFLTYFQNEAQLEKSRLLSDRFSAERPKGSFSTLEIQRTEQGDSAMYLCASSRVGSGYEQYFGPGTRLTVT.

The J gene is TRBJ2-7, the V gene TRBV6-6; TRBD2 agrees at 7 bases. Unmatched junction bases numbered 2, after V lost 4 bases and J lost 2 bases. CDR1 and CDR2 from the germline V gene are MNHNY and SVGAGI (reference sequence). The CDR3 spans 13 residues. The CDR3 region has the DNA TGTGCCAGCAGTTGGGGGGGAACCTACGAGCAGTACTTC. It encodes CASSWGGTYEQYF.

This chain joins TRBV28 and TRBJ1-1, with 7 nucleotides matching TRBD1. The CDR3 contains 16 residues. J was trimmed by 3 bases and V by 7 bases; bases with no gene match: 14. Germline V gene sequence: CDR1 MDHEN, CDR2 SYDVKM. CDR3 amino acids: CASTSPLYRGHTEAFF. CDR3 bases: TGTGCCAGCACTTCCCCACTCTACAGGGGACACACTGAAGCTTTCTTT.

This chain links TRBV9 with TRBJ2-7, with D unclear. The CDR3 length is 15 residues. Germline assignment: CDR1 SGDLS and CDR2 YYNGEE. Trimming removed 1 base from V and 0 bases from J, with 11 bases in between. The CDR3 loop is CASSVSGAYSYEQYF. The DNA of the CDR3 is TGTGCCAGCAGCGTATCAGGAGCTTACTCCTACGAGCAGTACTTC.

The chain joins TRBV19 to TRBJ2-3; possibly TRBD2 for D (5 bases). The CDR3 extends over 15 amino acids. The germline V and J ends were trimmed by 3 bases and 0 bases, with 10 bases remaining between them. The germline CDR1 and CDR2 sequences are LNHDA and SQIVND (reference sequence). CDR3 sequence reads: CASSMIRTSTDTQYF. CDR3 sequence (DNA): TGTGCCAGTAGTATGATCCGGACTAGCACAGATACGCAGTATTTT.